This entry is about one TCR beta chain. The antigen is unknown. The sample belongs to a study of response to subunit inactivated influenza vaccine. Study outcomes and limitations: There was a suggestion from the authors that each seasonal influenza vaccination recruits few new T cells.

TCRdb used MiXCR to reprocess the RT-PCR reads, holding one entry per CDR3 protein. Here the sample spans 500,000 to 600,000 distinct CDR3 sequences, approximately 7.1% being singletons. The germline gives CDR1 DFQATT, CDR2 SNEGSKA (reference sequence). Between the trimmed V and J ends, which lost 5 bases and 5 bases, there was a span of 22 bases. The CDR3 totals 15 residues. The V and J genes are TRBV20-1 and TRBJ2-7; tentatively, D is TRBD2 (6 bases). Sequences were derived from PBMCs from blood, sampled roughly 24 months after vaccination. The TCR sequence derives from a man between 50 and 69 years old who received an inactivated influenza vaccine. CDR3 DNA: TGCAGTGCTGGTTCCGTAGCGGAACCAGGAAACGAGCAGTACTTC. Translating gives CSAGSVAEPGNEQYF.